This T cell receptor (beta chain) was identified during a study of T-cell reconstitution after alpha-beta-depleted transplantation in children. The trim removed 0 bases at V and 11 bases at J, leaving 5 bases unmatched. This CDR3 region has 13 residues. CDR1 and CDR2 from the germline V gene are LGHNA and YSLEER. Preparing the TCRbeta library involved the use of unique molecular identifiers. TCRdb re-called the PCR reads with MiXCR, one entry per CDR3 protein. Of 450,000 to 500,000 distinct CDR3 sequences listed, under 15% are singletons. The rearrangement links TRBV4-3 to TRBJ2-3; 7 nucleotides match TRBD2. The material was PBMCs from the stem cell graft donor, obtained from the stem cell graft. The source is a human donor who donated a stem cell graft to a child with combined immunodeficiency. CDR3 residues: CASSQDRERGQYF. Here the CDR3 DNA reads TGCGCCAGCAGCCAAGATCGGGAGCGGGGGCAGTATTTT.